The sequence of this T cell receptor beta chain was determined in a study of CD8+ T cells in alopecia areata. Study observations and caveats: Having just one nonresponder leaves the connection between baseline CD8+ expansion and response unresolved.

RNA, once extracted, was reverse transcribed into cDNA for use as the sequencing template. Some clones are missing from TCRdb's copy, which holds only in-frame ones; the method was immunoSEQ multiplex PCR. The repertoire holds 98,000 or so clones, roughly 64% seen once, with roughly a sixth in the top ten. Remarks on this clone: Antigen unknown. Other DNA sequences in this sample translate to the same CDR3.

Indicated treatment: oral pan-JAK inhibitor, 5-10 mg twice daily. The CDR3 has 13 residues. Germline assignment: CDR1 LNHDA and CDR2 SQIVND (reference sequence). V lost 3 bases and J 2 bases, leaving 7 bases between the germline ends. The origin of this receptor is a human donor with alopecia areata. The rearrangement links TRBV19 to TRBJ1-1; no firm D call. Sequencing used CD8+ T cells sorted from blood, obtained at week 4, from a patient treated with tofacitinib. The CDR3 region is CASSIGPNTEAFF. The CDR3 region has the DNA TGTGCCAGTAGTATCGGTCCAAACACTGAAGCTTTCTTT.